This T cell receptor (beta chain) was recorded in a study of tumor-infiltrating lymphocytes in primary liver carcinoma. Study-level background: These patients were men and women whose ages were 30 to 69 years.

A primer matching the constant region was used to make TCR beta cDNA from approximately 0.55 ug of total RNA. Libraries of TCR beta came from three nested multiplex PCR rounds with slightly modified ARM-PCR. Running 10 cycles apiece, the first two PCR rounds relied on TRBV1-TRBV30 forward primers together with a C-beta reverse primer. TCRdb called the multiplex PCR reads again in MiXCR, with one record for every CDR3 protein. The data show about 130,000 distinct CDR3 sequences, 60% to 75% seen once. A remark on this clonotype: An end of the junction differs from the germline gene, which may be a read error.

Unsorted bulk tissue, roughly 20-34 mg of it, served as the source for co-extraction of RNA and DNA. This CDR3 comprises 18 residues. Germline V CDR1 and CDR2: KGHSH, LQKENI. The source is a woman between 55 and 75 years old with primary liver carcinoma and hepatitis B virus infection. Sequenced sample: liver tumor tissue from sampling region 3. This sample's subset: tumor region T3, left-lateral pole. J is TRBJ2-6 and V is TRBV18; tentatively, D is TRBD1 or TRBD2 (6 bases each). The CDR3 nucleotides read TGTGTCAGCTCACAGGTAGGACAGCGGGCCTCTGGGGCCAACGTCTTGACTTTC. Its protein product is CVSSQVGQRASGANVLTF.